This entry features one T cell receptor (beta chain) sequence. The antigen it binds to is not known. Base qualities are not at hand, and no much larger clone is one base apart. This specimen belongs to a study of cytomegalovirus exposure and HLA in healthy donors listed by TCRdb under 2017. Concerning the study at large: An earlier analysis of more than 550 of the donors reported about 260 Gb of sequence data and around 110 million unique TCR beta sequences obtained from around 170 million T cells. In a later analysis, previously published TCR beta repertoires from fewer than 750 donors were re-analyzed and high-resolution HLA genotyping was added so that TCR occurrence patterns could be studied. Genome-wide SNP genotypes for about three fifths of the roughly 670 donors were used in a later genetic analysis, which treated that subset as a discovery cohort. In addition to the first cohort of around 670 subjects, a separate validation cohort of about 120 different subjects was used. The study combined high-throughput TCR immunosequencing, statistical association of individual TCRs with disease status, and machine learning to predict cytomegalovirus infection status. HLA typing included class I and class II loci at four-digit resolution. Alongside the repertoire data, information on donor age, sex, ethnicity and CMV serostatus was compiled. Rather than drawing on any new phenotypic data, the later analysis identified candidate immune exposures from TCR beta sequences and the way those sequences occurred across donors. An early release that covered fewer than 800 HLA-typed donors contained approximately 300 gigabases of sequencing data and tens of millions of unique TCR sequences. To decide whether each TCR beta V gene segment behaved as functional or pseudogenic, an earlier analysis of over 500 of the donors relied on high-throughput TCR beta sequencing. The genetic ancestry cluster associated with self-reported Caucasian donors included over 65% of the approximately 410 genotyped donors. The study aimed to test whether cataloging public T cell receptors could reveal signatures of past pathogen exposure. On average, approximately 250,000 unique TCR beta nucleotide sequences were sequenced per donor among about 400 genotyped donors of the cohort, with around 19% of those sequences being non-productive. The T cell repertoires of several hundred subjects were profiled by immunosequencing and related to cytomegalovirus serostatus. The number of donors typed differed by locus, with 629-630 for A, B, C, DRB1 and DQB1, roughly 520 for DQA1, approximately 580 for DPA1, and approximately 470 for DPB1. A handful of DR-DQ haplotypes were treated as single units for association and clustering because of strong linkage in the cohort. Every discovery cohort repertoire had been produced on one sequencing platform.

In total, roughly 670 healthy bone marrow donors made up the cohort. At the time of sampling, every cohort member was nominally healthy, though immune exposures that went unrecorded were likely present. The donor tested CMV seropositive, placing the donor among the 310 or so seropositive members of the cohort. Every donor gave a peripheral blood sample, and the peripheral blood mononuclear cells from that sample were used for TCR beta sequencing. Genomic DNA was extracted from the blood cell samples with the Qiagen DNeasy Blood Extraction Kit. Via the germline V gene, CDR1 is SGHTA and CDR2 FQGNSA. Its CDR3 holds 16 amino acids, cysteine through phenylalanine. The retained sequence is limited to the CDR3, 48 bases, with the frame set at the first base. V is shortened by 8 bases, J by 0 bases, and the region joining them spans 18 bases. Library preparation was by the immunoSEQ multiplex PCR assay. For the multiplex PCR, a mixture combining 60 forward primers for TCR Vbeta segments and 13 reverse primers for TCR Jbeta segments was used. A multiplex PCR assay on genomic DNA amplified the CDR3 region of rearranged TCR beta genes. The Illumina HiSeq System was used to sequence the amplified TCR beta libraries as 87-base-pair reads. Turning to the authors' computational methods: A later analysis counted tens of millions of unique TCR beta chains across the 500 to 850 repertoires, and roughly 11 million of these chains were shared by at least two donors. Raw reads were error-corrected and collapsed into unique sequences by a nearest-neighbor algorithm in which closely related sequences were merged to remove PCR and sequencing errors. CDR3 sequences were aligned to IMGT reference sequences to assign V, D and J gene segments. For a sequence to be retained, a match of at least six nucleotides was required to both a V gene segment and a J gene segment. A rearrangement counted as productive if the CDR3 had no stop codons and remained in frame with V and J, and every other rearrangement counted as non-productive. Following IMGT convention, CDR3 was defined as the stretch from the second conserved V-encoded cysteine to the conserved J-encoded phenylalanine. The earlier analysis of about 570 of the donors excluded any sequence lacking an unambiguous match to a single V gene segment. In an earlier analysis of some 590 of the donors, a V segment was called functional when productive rearrangements were above 56.7%, and segregating when the standard deviation between donors exceeded 5%. A statistical classification framework was built to diagnose cytomegalovirus status from the catalog of TCR beta chain sequences. A later analysis assigned V and J genes by comparing TCR nucleotide sequences with IMGT/GENE-DB human TR gene sequences. Using the TCRdist pipeline, a later analysis assigned CDR3 sequences along with most-parsimonious VDJ recombination scenarios. In a later analysis, each TCR beta chain was defined by its CDR3 amino acid sequence together with its V-gene family, and reads lacking a unique V-gene family were excluded. A later analysis removed 500 to 650 highly shared, low-generation-probability nucleotide sequences to deal with suspected cross-contamination and a sequencing artifact. In a later analysis, a clonal expansion index was calculated for each public chain from normalized within-repertoire ranks of inferred template counts. In a later analysis, generation probabilities were computed using a VDJ recombination model fitted to out-of-frame rearrangements, and the results were checked against IGoR. In a later analysis, hypergeometric tests were used to score TCR-TCR, TCR-HLA and TCR-CMV co-occurrence, with a repertoire-size bias correction applied to TCR pairs. In a later analysis, false discovery rates were estimated by permuting HLA or CMV assignments 20 times. In a later analysis, co-occurring TCRs were grouped with DBSCAN, and TCRdist sequence similarity was added when clustering was performed within HLA-allele-positive subsets. Repertoires with fewer than 30,000 or more than 120,000 public chains, plus five repertoires with anomalous nucleotide sharing, were excluded from co-occurrence clustering. TCRdb obtained this table from immuneACCESS and retained in-frame rearrangements with V and J assigned. These tables miss some clones; where compared with another copy, unresolved V genes account for less than half of the shortfall, and the remainder is unexplained. V, J and clone size were drawn from that table, and D and trimming were deduced from the DNA. The sample includes 200,000 to 250,000 clones, with 70% observed a single time. 2% to 3% of the sample is taken by the ten largest.

What the authors observed across the whole study: Because some donors lacked HLA typing at each locus, the association tests relied only on the typed subset. In an earlier analysis of several hundred of the donors, most TCR beta V segments were observed in productive rearrangements about 87% or about 30% of the time, broadly matching IMGT annotations. A cluster of highly shared sequence variants was judged likely to be a technical artifact of the sequencing pipeline. This cohort had only TCR beta chains sequenced, and the lack of alpha or paired-chain data limited which features could be detected. The authors suggested that the approach could potentially be generalized to other disease states and immunological phenotypes. V-gene and J-gene trimming of TCR beta chains was associated with a missense DCLRE1C variant in a later genetic analysis, and the association was replicated in an independent cohort. Correlated functional status among segregating V segments might reflect linkage disequilibrium, but an unknown experimental factor could not be ruled out. In a later analysis, several top co-occurrence clusters were reported to appear linked to parvovirus B19, influenza, CMV and Epstein-Barr virus. A further reported finding was that TCR beta sequences accurately predicted the HLA-A and HLA-B alleles for most subjects in the first cohort. For the cohort, immune exposure information was limited to CMV serostatus. Cytomegalovirus status was reported to be diagnosed by the classifier with high specificity and sensitivity in both the original and validation cohorts. In vitro tests confirmed that a few of the cytomegalovirus-associated TCR beta chains recognize cytomegalovirus antigens. Most CMV-associated TCR beta chains appeared to be HLA-restricted in a later analysis, and the HLA associations seemed to be driven largely by CMV exposure. A later analysis found that TCR association rates varied across HLA loci, with DRB1 alleles showing the most associated TCRs and HLA-C alleles the fewest. Some IMGT-functional V segments, including TRBV6-2 and TRBV6-3, could not be told apart with the 87-base-pair reads, so those segments were excluded. Assigning TCR associations to individual alleles was difficult when HLA alleles, especially DR and DQ, strongly co-occurred. In a later analysis, HLA-associated TCR beta chains were found to be more clonally expanded and to have lower generation probabilities than equally common non-associated chains. At a false discovery rate of 0.05, a later analysis linked 16,951 TCR beta sequences to specific HLA alleles. The study listed 164 TCR beta chains as associated with cytomegalovirus. Because counts were too low, seventeen rarely observed V segments, including chromosome 9 orphons, were excluded from the earlier analysis of some 540 of the donors. A later genetic analysis reported fewer N-insertions in productive TCRs among donors in an Asian-associated ancestry cluster than the roughly 700-donor mean. Sequencing depth was assumed to be roughly uniform across donors in the presence/absence analyses, though that assumption may not hold. Most TCR sequences were seen in very few donors, while some public TCRs were found in many individuals.

The sample comprised PBMCs. The rearrangement combines TRBV7-2 with TRBJ2-3; the D segment could be TRBD2, given 7 matching bases. The receptor was derived from a middle-aged man in good health and CMV-seropositive. The sequence in DNA is TGTGCCAGCCAGGAGGGGGGCGGGGGCAGCACAGATACGCAGTATTTT. Its protein reads: CASQEGGGGSTDTQYF.